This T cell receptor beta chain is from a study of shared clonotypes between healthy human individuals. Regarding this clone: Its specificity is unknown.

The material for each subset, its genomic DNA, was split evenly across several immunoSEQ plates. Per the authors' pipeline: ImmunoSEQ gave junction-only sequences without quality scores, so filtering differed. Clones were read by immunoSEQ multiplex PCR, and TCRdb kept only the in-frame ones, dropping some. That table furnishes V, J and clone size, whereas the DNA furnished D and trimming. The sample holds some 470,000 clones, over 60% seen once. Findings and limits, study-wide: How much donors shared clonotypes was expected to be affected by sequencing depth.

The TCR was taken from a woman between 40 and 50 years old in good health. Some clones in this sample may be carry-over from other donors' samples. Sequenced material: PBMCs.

This CDR3 is CASSDERGSNTEAFF. CDR3 in DNA: TGTGCCAGCAGTGACGAACGGGGGTCGAACACTGAAGCTTTCTTT. The gene calls are TRBV6-1 and TRBJ1-1, with a weak D call TRBD1 (5 bases). The CDR3 has 15 residues. CDR1 MNHNS and CDR2 SASEGT come from the germline V gene. V was clipped by 3 bases and J by 1 base, with 12 bases between them.